This T cell receptor beta chain was sequenced during a study of kidney transplant recipient with SARS-CoV-2 infection. This clonotype was recorded at least ten times. TCRdb fed the reads into MiXCR, producing one record per CDR3 protein. The data contain about 240,000 distinct CDR3 sequences, more than 25% of them singletons. There are 15 residues in the CDR3. Germline CDR1 and CDR2: GTSNPN and SVGIG (reference sequence). V dropped 3 bases and J dropped 1 base, with 15 bases sitting between them. This TCR was sampled from a male patient aged 25 to 39 who had COVID-19 and was a kidney transplant recipient. The T cells may come from the graft donor. V is TRBV30 and J is TRBJ1-1, with D tentatively TRBD1 (5 bases). The sequencing here drew on a blood sample, taken at baseline and on day 111 from a kidney transplant recipient. For the CDR3, the DNA is TGTGCCTGGAGCTTGGGCAGGGTGCGGAACACTGAAGCTTTCTTT. Its translation: CAWSLGRVRNTEAFF.